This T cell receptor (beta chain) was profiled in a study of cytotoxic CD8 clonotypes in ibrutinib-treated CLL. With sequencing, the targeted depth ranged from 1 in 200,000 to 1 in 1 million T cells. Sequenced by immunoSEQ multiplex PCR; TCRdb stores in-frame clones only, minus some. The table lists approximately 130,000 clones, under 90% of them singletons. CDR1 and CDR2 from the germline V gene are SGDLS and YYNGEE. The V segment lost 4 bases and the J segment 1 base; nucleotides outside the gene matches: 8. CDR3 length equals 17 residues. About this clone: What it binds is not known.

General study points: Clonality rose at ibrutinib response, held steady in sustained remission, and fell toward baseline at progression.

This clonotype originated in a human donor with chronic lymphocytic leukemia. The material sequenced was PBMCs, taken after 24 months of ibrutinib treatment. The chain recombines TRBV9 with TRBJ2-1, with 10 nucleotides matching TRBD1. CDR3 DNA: TGTGCCAGCAGCATGAACCCGGGACAGGGGTCCTACAATGAGCAGTTCTTC. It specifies CASSMNPGQGSYNEQFF.